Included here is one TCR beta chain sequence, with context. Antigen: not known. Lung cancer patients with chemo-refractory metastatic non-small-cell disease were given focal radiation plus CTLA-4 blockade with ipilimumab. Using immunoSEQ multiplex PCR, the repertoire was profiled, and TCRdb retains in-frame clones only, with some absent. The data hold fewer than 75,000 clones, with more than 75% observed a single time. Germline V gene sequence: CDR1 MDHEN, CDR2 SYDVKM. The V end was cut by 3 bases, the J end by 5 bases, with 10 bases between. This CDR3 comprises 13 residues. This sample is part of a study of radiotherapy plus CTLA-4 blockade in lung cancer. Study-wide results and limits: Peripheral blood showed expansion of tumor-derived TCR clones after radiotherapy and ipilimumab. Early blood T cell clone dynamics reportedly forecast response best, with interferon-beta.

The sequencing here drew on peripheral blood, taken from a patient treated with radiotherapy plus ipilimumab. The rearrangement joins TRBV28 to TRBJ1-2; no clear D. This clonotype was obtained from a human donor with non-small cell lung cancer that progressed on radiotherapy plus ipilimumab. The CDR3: CASSFSGSYGYTF. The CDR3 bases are TGTGCCAGCAGTTTCTCTGGTAGTTATGGCTACACCTTC.